This T cell receptor beta chain was sequenced during a study of cytomegalovirus exposure and HLA in healthy donors. The PCR was carried out with 60 Vbeta primers and 13 Jbeta primers. The assay was immunoSEQ multiplex PCR, and TCRdb's table has in-frame clones only and misses some. Among approximately 150,000 clones listed, about three quarters were seen once. Germline lookup yields CDR1 SGHRS and CDR2 YFSETQ. The junction had 7 bases not matched to a gene; V was cut back by 1 base and J by 0 bases. The CDR3 length is 17 residues. This clone was seen just once. This chain links TRBV5-1 with TRBJ2-1, with 7 bases lining up with TRBD2. This TCR was recovered from a woman in her twenties or thirties in good health and CMV-seropositive. The source material was PBMCs. The CDR3 DNA follows: TGCGCCAGCAGCTTGCCACCAACTAGCGCCTCCTACAATGAGCAGTTCTTC. This sequence encodes CASSLPPTSASYNEQFF.